This T cell receptor beta chain was identified in a study of T-cell reconstitution after alpha-beta-depleted transplantation in children. Researchers prepared the TCRbeta library using unique molecular identifiers, the study reports. MiXCR was run by TCRdb on the PCR reads, yielding one entry per CDR3 protein. The repertoire holds tens of thousands of distinct CDR3 sequences, with about a sixth as singletons. By sample share, this clonotype is large. What it binds is unknown. Overall study findings and caveats: Reportedly, alpha-beta T cells present about two months post-transplant originated from several hundred expanded clones of graft origin. The authors attributed T-cell counts and diversity one year after transplant mostly to newly produced T cells.

The V and J ends lost 5 bases and 5 bases respectively, with 15 bases between them. Germline CDR1 reads SEHNR; CDR2 reads FQNEAQ (reference sequence). This CDR3 spans 14 amino acids. V is TRBV7-9 and J is TRBJ2-5, with D perhaps matching TRBD1 or TRBD2 (5 bases each). Sequenced material: PBMCs, mostly from graft donor cells, taken 360 days after TCRalphabeta/CD19-depleted stem cell transplant. The TCR sequence derives from a male patient aged 2-9 years who had a stem cell transplant for acute lymphoblastic leukemia, so the T cells may come from the graft donor. As DNA, the CDR3 is TGTGCCAGCAGCCTATTCGGGACCCGGGAGACCCAGTACTTC. Translated, it gives CASSLFGTRETQYF.